These 27 T cell receptor beta chains came from one sample sequenced in a study of sequential checkpoint blockade in melanoma. TCRdb's copy holds only in-frame clones and misses some; the assay was immunoSEQ multiplex PCR. Among approximately 3,200 clones, 16% were seen once, and the ten largest hold roughly 21%. Treatment here: randomized to nivolumab then ipilimumab (arm A) or the reverse (arm B). The sequenced sample was tumor tissue (inferred from file names), obtained from a patient given nivolumab and ipilimumab in sequence. These receptors were collected from a human donor with melanoma.

This clone was counted only a few times. CDR3 in DNA: TGCGCCAGCAGCCCAGACCTGCGGGGGGGAACAGATACGCAGTATTTT. Its protein product is CASSPDLRGGTDTQYF. The chain has TRBV1 and TRBJ2-3; the tabulated D call, TRBD2, remains unverified against the DNA. TRBV1 is assigned pseudogene status. The CDR3 spans 16 residues.

At least ten counts were recorded for this clone. The chain employs TRBV23-1 and TRBJ2-3; the D is unclear. TRBV23-1 is flagged as an ORF with uncertain function. V lost 6 bases and J 5 bases, leaving 21 bases between the germline ends. This CDR3 has 16 residues. The CDR3 loop reads CASSQDHSRIGDTQYF. CDR3 nucleotides: TGCGCCAGCAGCCAAGATCATTCGAGGATCGGAGATACGCAGTATTTT.

On this clone: A read error may produce the germline difference seen at one junction end. The V call is TRBV6-8, the J call TRBJ1-2; 8 nucleotides agree with TRBD1. The CDR3 extends over 16 amino acids. Germline V gene lookup returns CDR1 MNHGY and CDR2 SAAAGT. The CDR3 sequence: CAISGDRQGINYGYTF. The CDR3 DNA reads TGTGCCATCAGTGGGGATCGACAGGGGATTAACTATGGCTACACCTTC.

This clone was seen ten or more times. The rearrangement links TRBV11-3 to TRBJ1-2, with 12 bases matching TRBD1. Germline V gene lookup returns CDR1 SGHNT and CDR2 YENEEA. Trimming cost V 4 bases and J 4 bases; bases outside gene matches: 13. The CDR3 runs 18 residues. The CDR3 region is CASSSSLGQGAQGYGYTF. The CDR3 DNA follows: TGTGCCAGCAGCTCTTCCTTGGGACAGGGGGCGCAGGGCTATGGCTACACCTTC.

There are a few counts of this clone. The chain uses TRBV28 and TRBJ1-2, with TRBD1 matching over 10 bases. V lost 10 bases to trimming and J lost 4 bases; unmatched junction nucleotides: 12. CDR1 is MDHEN, CDR2 SYDVKM, per germline. The CDR3 totals 15 residues. The CDR3 DNA reads TGTGCCATCACGGGTGGGGACAGGGGTCTCTATGGCTACACCTTC. Translation: CAITGGDRGLYGYTF.

This clone was seen at least ten times. CDR3 region: CASSSTGGDTQYF. The DNA for the CDR3 is TGCGCCAGCAGCTCGACAGGGGGAGATACGCAGTATTTT. The chain is built from TRBV23-1 and TRBJ2-3; 9 nucleotides match TRBD1. TRBV23-1 is an ORF; its function is uncertain. Germline trimming cut 6 bases from V and 5 bases from J; bases unmatched to any gene: 3. CDR3 length equals 13 residues.

This clone was counted a few times. The chain is built from TRBV9 and TRBJ2-3; D perhaps matches TRBD2 (5 bases). Germline V gene sequence: CDR1 SGDLS, CDR2 YYNGEE. V was shortened by 0 bases and J by 2 bases, with 16 bases between the two germline ends. The CDR3 spans 17 residues. The CDR3 coding sequence is TGTGCCAGCAGCGTAGCTGCATCTCGGGATCCCACAGATACGCAGTATTTT. Translated: CASSVAASRDPTDTQYF. The full variable domain, in which reference TRBV9 and TRBJ2-3 provide the parts outside the CDR3, is DSGVTQTPKHLITATGQRVTLRCSPRSGDLSVYWYQQSLDQGLQFLIQYYNGEERAKGNILERFSAQQFPDLHSELNLSSLELGDSALYFCASSVAASRDPTDTQYFGPGTRLTVL.

The chain is built from TRBV11-3 and TRBJ2-2; D may be TRBD2 (6 bases). The CDR3 spans 17 residues. The germline V gene has CDR1 SGHNT and CDR2 YENEEA. The V end was cut by 2 bases, the J end by 3 bases, with 16 bases between. This CDR3 is CASSLRRAGGYTGELFF. The DNA for the CDR3 is TGTGCCAGCAGCTTACGGAGGGCCGGGGGATACACCGGGGAGCTGTTTTTT.

This clone was recorded a few times. CDR3 coding DNA: TGTGCCTGGAGTGTACGGCAGCGAAATTCACCCCTCCACTTT. Its translation is CAWSVRQRNSPLHF. This chain connects TRBV30 to TRBJ1-6; D unresolved. The ends were cut back, 0 bases at V and 7 bases at J, with 10 bases in the middle. The CDR3 totals 14 residues. The V gene's germline CDR1 is GTSNPN and CDR2 SVGIG (reference sequence).

This chain connects TRBV4-1 to TRBJ2-3; 7 nucleotides align to TRBD2. Germline values: CDR1 MGHRA, CDR2 YSYEKL. The CDR3 is 17 residues long. J was trimmed by 9 bases and V by 0 bases; bases with no gene match: 15. The DNA of the CDR3 is TGCGCCAGCAGCCAAGATTTAGTGAGGGGAGGGTCGTACACGCAGTATTTT. It yields the protein CASSQDLVRGGSYTQYF.

The chain employs TRBV19 and TRBJ2-7; D remains unclear. Germline V gene data show CDR1 as LNHDA and CDR2 as SQIVND (reference sequence). The CDR3 sequence is 14 residues long. V lost 6 bases, J lost 3 bases, and 15 bases lay in between. The CDR3 bases are TGTGCCAGTAGCAGAGAAATTAGTTACTACGAGCAGTACTTC. It is translated as CASSREISYYEQYF. Full variable domain (rest looked up from reference TRBV19 and TRBJ2-7): DGGITQSPKYLFRKEGQNVTLSCEQNLNHDAMYWYRQDPGQGLRLIYYSQIVNDFQKGDIAEGYSVSREKKESFPLTVTSAQKNPTAFYLCASSREISYYEQYFGPGTRLTVT.

J is TRBJ1-5 and V is TRBV5-1; D gene unclear. Germline V gives CDR1 SGHRS, CDR2 YFSETQ. There are 15 residues in the CDR3. Trimming stripped 5 bases from V and 0 bases from J, with 12 bases between. The CDR3 reads CASRPDGNSNQPQHF. As DNA, the CDR3 is TGCGCCAGCAGGCCAGATGGAAATAGCAATCAGCCCCAGCATTTT.

This clone is deemed medium-sized (0.01 to 0.1%). The chain carries TRBV29-1 and TRBJ2-7; D is possibly TRBD2 (5 bases). Trimming shortened V by 3 bases and J by 4 bases, and 25 bases separated the two germline ends. The CDR3 runs 17 residues. Germline V lookup: CDR1 SQVTM, CDR2 ANQGSEA. As DNA, the CDR3 is TGCAGCGTTGAGTGGTTCGACCCGGGAATTACGGAATACGAGCAGTACTTC. It is translated as CSVEWFDPGITEYEQYF.

This clone has just a few counts. This chain joins TRBV28 and TRBJ1-1, with D possibly TRBD1 on 6 matching bases. CDR1 and CDR2 (germline): MDHEN, SYDVKM. The CDR3 is 14 amino acids. The V gene lost 3 bases and the J gene lost 5 bases, with 13 bases spanning the gap. CDR3 loop: CASSLRRGETEAFF. The CDR3 DNA is TGTGCCAGCAGTTTGCGGAGGGGGGAGACTGAAGCTTTCTTT.

Sample share makes this clone large. This chain joins TRBV19 and TRBJ2-5; a possible D gene is TRBD1 (6 bases). The CDR3 loop spans 12 amino acids. V gave up 7 bases and J gave up 4 bases, with 10 bases separating them. Germline-derived CDR1 and CDR2 are LNHDA and SQIVND (reference sequence). CDR3 nucleotide sequence: TGTGCCAGTAACAGGGTAGGAGAGACCCAGTACTTC. Encoded protein: CASNRVGETQYF.

This clone was recorded at least ten times. CDR3 in DNA: TGTGCCAGCAGCAAGAGGACCGCTGAGAATGAAAAACTGTTTTTT. Protein sequence: CASSKRTAENEKLFF. This sequence joins TRBV11-3 and TRBJ1-4; the D is unclear. The length of the CDR3 is 15 residues. Trimming stripped 5 bases from V and 5 bases from J, with 15 bases between. Germline lookup yields CDR1 SGHNT and CDR2 YENEEA.

In the case of this clone: This same CDR3 is encoded by further DNA sequences in the sample. The chain joins TRBV6-8 to TRBJ2-7; 8 nucleotides match TRBD1. Germline V lookup: CDR1 MNHGY, CDR2 SAAAGT. The CDR3 covers 13 residues. J gave up 4 bases and V 2 bases, and 1 base lay outside the gene matches. The CDR3 reads CASSYRDRYEQYF. The CDR3, as DNA: TGTGCCAGCAGTTACCGGGACAGGTACGAGCAGTACTTC.

The J gene is TRBJ1-4, the V gene TRBV30; D is uncertain. V was clipped by 5 bases and J by 8 bases, with 12 bases between them. The CDR3 length is 12 residues. Germline CDR1 is GTSNPN and CDR2 is SVGIG (reference sequence). The CDR3 sequence: CAWAPIREKLFF. The CDR3 DNA reads as TGTGCCTGGGCCCCCATCAGGGAAAAACTGTTTTTT.

By sample fraction, this clone is large. The chain couples TRBV28 to TRBJ1-1; no clear D gene. The germline V and J ends were trimmed by 7 bases and 3 bases, with 12 bases remaining between them. Germline V gene data show CDR1 as MDHEN and CDR2 as SYDVKM. The CDR3 sequence is 13 residues long. In nucleotides, the CDR3 is TGTGCCAGCAAGGCAACATCCTACACTGAAGCTTTCTTT. Protein product: CASKATSYTEAFF.

Judged by abundance, this clone is large (0.1 to 1%). The chain joins TRBV11-3 to TRBJ2-7, with D perhaps being TRBD1 or TRBD2 (6 bases each). This CDR3 spans 16 amino acids. Trimming took off 0 bases at V and 3 bases at J, with 15 bases between the two ends. Per the germline V gene, CDR1 is SGHNT and CDR2 is YENEEA. In DNA, the CDR3 is TGTGCCAGCAGCTTAGATAGGGGGACTGATGGCTACGAGCAGTACTTC. Encoded protein: CASSLDRGTDGYEQYF. The full variable domain, in which reference TRBV11-3 and TRBJ2-7 provide the parts outside the CDR3, is EAGVVQSPRYKIIEKKQPVAFWCNPISGHNTLYWYLQNLGQGPELLIRYENEEAVDDSQLPKDRFSAERLKGVDSTLKIQPAELGDSAVYLCASSLDRGTDGYEQYFGPGTRLTVT.

The rearrangement joins TRBV9 to TRBJ2-5, with D possibly TRBD2 on 5 matching bases. CDR3 length: 15 residues. CDR1 SGDLS and CDR2 YYNGEE come from the germline V gene. V dropped 5 bases and J dropped 2 bases, with 16 bases sitting between them. The CDR3 DNA is TGTGCCAGCAGTGAAGCGGTGGACTTACAAGAGACCCAGTACTTC. Its translation: CASSEAVDLQETQYF.

The rearrangement joins TRBV18 to TRBJ1-1; D might be TRBD1 (5 bases). Per the germline V gene, CDR1 is KGHSH and CDR2 is LQKENI. The V gene lost 8 bases and the J gene lost 1 base, with 14 bases spanning the gap. The CDR3 totals 14 residues. The CDR3 coding sequence is TGTGCCAGCACTCTTCAGGGCCGGAACACTGAAGCTTTCTTT. Translated: CASTLQGRNTEAFF.

A few counts support this clone. This rearrangement joins TRBV6-8 to TRBJ1-2; 7 bases map to TRBD1. Trimming cost V 3 bases and J 3 bases; bases outside gene matches: 4. Germline V gene lookup returns CDR1 MNHGY and CDR2 SAAAGT. The CDR3 length is 14 residues. This CDR3 is CASSYSDRDYGYTF. The CDR3 bases are TGTGCCAGCAGTTATTCCGACAGGGACTATGGCTACACCTTC.

This clone was seen a few times. The genes are TRBV15 and TRBJ1-2; a possible D gene is TRBD1 (5 bases). The CDR3 spans 14 residues. Trimming removed 0 bases at V and 5 bases at J, with 10 bases between. CDR1 and CDR2 from the germline V gene are LNHNV and YYDKDF (reference sequence). The CDR3 reads CATSRDRGEYGYTF. The CDR3 DNA is TGTGCCACCAGCAGAGATCGGGGGGAGTATGGCTACACCTTC.

The rearrangement joins TRBV9 to TRBJ2-4, with D maybe TRBD1 (6 bases). The CDR3 extends over 14 amino acids. CDR1 SGDLS and CDR2 YYNGEE come from the germline V gene. Trimming removed 0 bases from V and 7 bases from J, with 11 bases in between. The CDR3 nucleotides read TGTGCCAGCAGCGTAGGAGGGGGAGTCAACATTCAGTACTTC. Translating gives CASSVGGGVNIQYF.

The chain couples TRBV19 to TRBJ1-1; 7 bases are a match to TRBD1. The germline V gene has CDR1 LNHDA and CDR2 SQIVND (reference sequence). V was clipped by 11 bases and J by 6 bases; unmatched bases: 21. The CDR3 extends over 16 amino acids. Here the CDR3 reads CAVSRLKQGVISEAFF. In DNA, the CDR3 is TGTGCCGTAAGCCGCCTGAAGCAGGGGGTTATTTCTGAAGCTTTCTTT.

This clone was counted only a few times. This sequence joins TRBV11-3 and TRBJ2-1, with 10 bases that match TRBD2. CDR3 length: 19 residues. V shed 1 base and J 0 bases; nucleotides not matched to a gene: 9. Germline V gives CDR1 SGHNT, CDR2 YENEEA. The DNA for the CDR3 is TGTGCCAGCAGCTTAGTAGGCCTAGCGGGGGTTCCCTCCTACAATGAGCAGTTCTTC. Its translation: CASSLVGLAGVPSYNEQFF.